The source of this T cell receptor beta chain is a study of cytomegalovirus exposure and HLA in healthy donors. Study observations and caveats: Some TCR beta chains (more than 150 of them) were listed as cytomegalovirus-associated. A reported reduction in N-insertions relative to the 666-donor mean was seen in an Asian-associated ancestry cluster in a later analysis.

PCR was performed using 60 Vbeta and 13 Jbeta primers. Some clones are missing from TCRdb's copy, which holds only in-frame ones; the method was immunoSEQ multiplex PCR. Here the sample spans fewer than 250,000 clones, about 85% being singletons. This clone came up once. Antigen unknown. The V gene's germline CDR1 is LGHNA and CDR2 YNFKEQ. Trimming pared 3 bases from V and 4 bases from J, leaving 12 bases between. CDR3 size: 15 residues. The receptor was derived from a boy aged 2 to 9 in good health and CMV-seronegative. This sequence joins TRBV4-2 and TRBJ2-2; perhaps TRBD2 as D (6 bases). The sequenced sample consisted of PBMCs. The chain's CDR3 is CASSQVAETTGELFF. The CDR3 DNA follows: TGTGCCAGCAGCCAGGTAGCGGAGACCACCGGGGAGCTGTTTTTT.